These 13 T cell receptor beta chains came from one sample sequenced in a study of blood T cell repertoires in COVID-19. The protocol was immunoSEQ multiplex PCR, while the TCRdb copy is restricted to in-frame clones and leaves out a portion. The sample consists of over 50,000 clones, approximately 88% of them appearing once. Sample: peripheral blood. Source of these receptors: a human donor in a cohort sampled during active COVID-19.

This CDR3 reads CASSAGTGGVLGNSPLHF. The CDR3 bases are TGTGCCAGCAGCGCCGGGACAGGGGGCGTATTGGGTAATTCACCCCTCCACTTT. The genes are TRBV9 and TRBJ1-6, with 12 bases aligning to TRBD1. This CDR3 has 18 residues. Per germline, CDR1 SGDLS and CDR2 YYNGEE. V trimming: 3 bases; J trimming: 6 bases; junction bases outside the gene matches: 10.

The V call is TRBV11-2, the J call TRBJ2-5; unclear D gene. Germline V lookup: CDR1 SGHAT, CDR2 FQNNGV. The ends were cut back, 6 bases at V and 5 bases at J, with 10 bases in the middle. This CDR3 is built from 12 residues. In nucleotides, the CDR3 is TGTGCCAGCAGTTCCTCGCGGGAGACCCAGTACTTC. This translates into CASSSSRETQYF.

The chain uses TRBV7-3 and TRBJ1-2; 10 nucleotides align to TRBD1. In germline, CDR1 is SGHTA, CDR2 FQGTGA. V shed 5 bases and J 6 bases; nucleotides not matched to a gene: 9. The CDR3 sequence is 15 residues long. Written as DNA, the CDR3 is TGTGCCAGCAGCCTCGGCCTGACAGGGGGCGATGGCTACACCTTC. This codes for CASSLGLTGGDGYTF.

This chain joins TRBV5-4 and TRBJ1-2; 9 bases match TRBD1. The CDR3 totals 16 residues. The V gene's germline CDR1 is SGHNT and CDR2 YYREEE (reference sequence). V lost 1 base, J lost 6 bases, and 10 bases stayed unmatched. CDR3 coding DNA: TGTGCCAGCAGCTTGTGGGGGTGGGACAGGGCAAATGGCTACACCTTC. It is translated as CASSLWGWDRANGYTF.

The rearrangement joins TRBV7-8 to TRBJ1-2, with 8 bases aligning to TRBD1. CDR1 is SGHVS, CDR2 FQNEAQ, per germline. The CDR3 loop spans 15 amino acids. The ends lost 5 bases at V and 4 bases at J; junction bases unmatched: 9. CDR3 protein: CASSTWTGIGYGYTF. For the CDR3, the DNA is TGTGCCAGCAGCACCTGGACAGGGATCGGCTATGGCTACACCTTC.

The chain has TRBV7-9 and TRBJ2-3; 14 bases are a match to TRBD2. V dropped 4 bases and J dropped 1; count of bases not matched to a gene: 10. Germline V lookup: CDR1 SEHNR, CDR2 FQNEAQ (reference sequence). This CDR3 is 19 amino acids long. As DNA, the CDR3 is TGTGCCAGCAGCTCGCCCCCGGGACTAGCGGGGGCCCGCACAGATACGCAGTATTTT. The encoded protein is CASSSPPGLAGARTDTQYF.

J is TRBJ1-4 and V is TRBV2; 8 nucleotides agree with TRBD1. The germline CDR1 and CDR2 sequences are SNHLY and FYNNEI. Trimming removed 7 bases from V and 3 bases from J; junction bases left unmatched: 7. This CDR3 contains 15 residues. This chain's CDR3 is CASTLQGGANEKLFF. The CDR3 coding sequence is TGTGCCAGCACCCTACAGGGGGGAGCTAATGAAAAACTGTTTTTT.

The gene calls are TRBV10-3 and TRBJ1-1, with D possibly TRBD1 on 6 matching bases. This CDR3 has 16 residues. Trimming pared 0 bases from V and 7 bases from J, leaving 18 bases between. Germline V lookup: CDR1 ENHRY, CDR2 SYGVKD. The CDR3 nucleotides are TGTGCCATCAGTGAGTCGACCAGGGGTCTTTCAAGTGAAGCTTTCTTT. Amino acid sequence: CAISESTRGLSSEAFF.

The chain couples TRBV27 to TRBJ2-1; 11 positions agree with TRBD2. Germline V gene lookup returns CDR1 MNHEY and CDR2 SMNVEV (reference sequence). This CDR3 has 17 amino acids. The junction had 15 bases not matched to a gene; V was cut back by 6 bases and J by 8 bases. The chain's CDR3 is CASRLTSGAEYPHEQFF. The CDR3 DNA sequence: TGTGCCAGCAGACTGACTAGCGGGGCTGAGTACCCCCATGAGCAGTTCTTC.

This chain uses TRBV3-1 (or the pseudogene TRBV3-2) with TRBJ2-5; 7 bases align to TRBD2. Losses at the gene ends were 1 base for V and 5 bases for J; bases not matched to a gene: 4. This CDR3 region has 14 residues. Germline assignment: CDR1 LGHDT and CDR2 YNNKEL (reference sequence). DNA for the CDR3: TGTGCCAGCAGCCAAGTGGCTAGCGGTGAGACCCAGTACTTC. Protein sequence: CASSQVASGETQYF.

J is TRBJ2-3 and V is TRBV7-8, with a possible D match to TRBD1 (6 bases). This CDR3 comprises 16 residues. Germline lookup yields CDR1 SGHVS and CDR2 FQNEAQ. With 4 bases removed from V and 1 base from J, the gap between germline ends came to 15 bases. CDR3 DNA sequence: TGTGCCAGCAGCTCCCCCTACCGGACAGGCACAGATACGCAGTATTTT. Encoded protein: CASSSPYRTGTDTQYF.

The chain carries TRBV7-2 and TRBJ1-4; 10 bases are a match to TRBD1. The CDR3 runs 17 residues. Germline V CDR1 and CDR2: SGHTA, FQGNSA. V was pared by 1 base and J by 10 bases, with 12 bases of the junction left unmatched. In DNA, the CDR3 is TGTGCCAGCAGCTTAGGTCGAGTTGACAGGGGGCGCGGAAAACTGTTTTTT. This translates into CASSLGRVDRGRGKLFF.

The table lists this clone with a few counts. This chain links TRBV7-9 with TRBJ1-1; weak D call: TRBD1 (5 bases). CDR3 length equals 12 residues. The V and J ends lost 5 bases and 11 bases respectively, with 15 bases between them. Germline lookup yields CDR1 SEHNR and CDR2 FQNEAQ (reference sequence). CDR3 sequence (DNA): TGTGCCAGCAGCGGGACTTCTCTTTTTGCTTTCTTT. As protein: CASSGTSLFAFF.